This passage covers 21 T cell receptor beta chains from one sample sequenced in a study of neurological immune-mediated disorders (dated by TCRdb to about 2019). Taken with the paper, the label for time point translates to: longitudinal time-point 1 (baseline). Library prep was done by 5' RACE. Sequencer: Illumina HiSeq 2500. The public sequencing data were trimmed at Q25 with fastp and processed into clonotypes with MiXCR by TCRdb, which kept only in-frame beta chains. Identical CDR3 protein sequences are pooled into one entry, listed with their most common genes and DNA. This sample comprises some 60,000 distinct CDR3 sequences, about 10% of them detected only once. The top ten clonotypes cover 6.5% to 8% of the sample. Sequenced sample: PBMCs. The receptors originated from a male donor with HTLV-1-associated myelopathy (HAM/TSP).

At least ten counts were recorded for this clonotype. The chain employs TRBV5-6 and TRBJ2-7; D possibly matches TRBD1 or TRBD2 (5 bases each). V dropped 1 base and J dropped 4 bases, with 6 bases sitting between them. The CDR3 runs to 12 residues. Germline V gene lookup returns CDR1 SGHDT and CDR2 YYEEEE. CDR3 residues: CASSLWGYEQYF. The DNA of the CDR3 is TGTGCCAGCAGCTTGTGGGGGTACGAGCAGTACTTC. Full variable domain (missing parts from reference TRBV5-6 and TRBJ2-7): DAGVTQSPTHLIKTRGQQVTLRCSPKSGHDTVSWYQQALGQGPQFIFQYYEEEERQRGNFPDRFSGHQFPNYSSELNVNALLLGDSALYLCASSLWGYEQYFGPGTRLTVT.

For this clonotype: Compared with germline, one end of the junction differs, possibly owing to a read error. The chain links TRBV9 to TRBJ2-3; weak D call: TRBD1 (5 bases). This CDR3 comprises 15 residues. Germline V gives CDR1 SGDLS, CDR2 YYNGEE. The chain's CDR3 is CAISVTYRSTDTQYF. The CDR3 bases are TGTGCCATCAGCGTAACATACAGGAGCACAGATACGCAGTATTTT.

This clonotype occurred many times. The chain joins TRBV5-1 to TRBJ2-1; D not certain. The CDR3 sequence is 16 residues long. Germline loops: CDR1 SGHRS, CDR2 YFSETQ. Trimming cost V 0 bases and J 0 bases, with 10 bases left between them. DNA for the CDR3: TGCGCCAGCAGCTTGGGGGCGCGGACCTCCTACAATGAGCAGTTCTTC. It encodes CASSLGARTSYNEQFF.

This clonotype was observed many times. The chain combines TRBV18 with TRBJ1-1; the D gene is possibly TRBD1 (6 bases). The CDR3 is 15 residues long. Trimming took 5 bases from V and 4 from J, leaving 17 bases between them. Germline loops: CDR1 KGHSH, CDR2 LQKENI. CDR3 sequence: CASSVGQGRLTEAFF. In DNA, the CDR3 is TGTGCCAGCTCAGTCGGGCAGGGGAGGCTCACTGAAGCTTTCTTT. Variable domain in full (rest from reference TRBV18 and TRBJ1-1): NAGVMQNPRHLVRRRGQEARLRCSPMKGHSHVYWYRQLPEEGLKFMVYLQKENIIDESGMPKERFSAEFPKEGPSILRIQQVVRGDSAAYFCASSVGQGRLTEAFFGQGTRLTVV.

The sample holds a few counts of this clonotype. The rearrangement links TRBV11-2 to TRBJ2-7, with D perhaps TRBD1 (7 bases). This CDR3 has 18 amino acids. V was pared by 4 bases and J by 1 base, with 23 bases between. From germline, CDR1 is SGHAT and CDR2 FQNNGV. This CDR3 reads CASSSIQRTRGASYEQYF. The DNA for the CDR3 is TGTGCCAGCAGCTCTATCCAACGAACCAGGGGGGCTTCCTACGAGCAGTACTTC.

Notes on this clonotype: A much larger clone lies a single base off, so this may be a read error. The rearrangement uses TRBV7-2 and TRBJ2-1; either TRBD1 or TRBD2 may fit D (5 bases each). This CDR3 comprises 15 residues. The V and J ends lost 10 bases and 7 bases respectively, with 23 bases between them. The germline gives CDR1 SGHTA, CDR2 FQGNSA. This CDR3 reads CANTKRGGGYNEQFF. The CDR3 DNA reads TGTGCCAACACCAAGAGGGGTGGGGGATATAATGAGCAGTTCTTC.

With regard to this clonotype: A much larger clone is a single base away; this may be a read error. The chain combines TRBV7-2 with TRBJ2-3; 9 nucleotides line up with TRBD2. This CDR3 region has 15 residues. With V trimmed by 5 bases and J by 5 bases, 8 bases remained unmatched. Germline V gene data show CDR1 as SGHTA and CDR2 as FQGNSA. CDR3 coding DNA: TGTGCCAGCAGCCAGTCCGGGACTAGCCAAGATACGCAGTATTTT. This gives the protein CASSQSGTSQDTQYF.

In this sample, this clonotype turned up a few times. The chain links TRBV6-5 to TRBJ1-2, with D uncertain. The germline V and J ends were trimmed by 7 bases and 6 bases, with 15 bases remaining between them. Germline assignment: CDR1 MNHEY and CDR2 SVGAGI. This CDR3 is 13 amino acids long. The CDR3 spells CASTGLSTNGYTF. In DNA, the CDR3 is TGTGCCAGCACTGGGCTGTCAACAAATGGCTACACCTTC.

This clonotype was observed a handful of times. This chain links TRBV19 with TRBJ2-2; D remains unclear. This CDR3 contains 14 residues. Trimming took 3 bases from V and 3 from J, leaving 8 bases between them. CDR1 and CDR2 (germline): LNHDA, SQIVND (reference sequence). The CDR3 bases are TGTGCCAGTAGTATTTTGAGGCACACCGGGGAGCTGTTTTTT. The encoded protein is CASSILRHTGELFF.

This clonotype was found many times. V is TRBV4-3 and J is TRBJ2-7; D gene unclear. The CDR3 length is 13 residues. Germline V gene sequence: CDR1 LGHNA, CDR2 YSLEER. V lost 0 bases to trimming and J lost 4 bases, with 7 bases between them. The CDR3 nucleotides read TGCGCCAGCAGCCAAGAATTGGGTTACGAGCAGTACTTC. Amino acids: CASSQELGYEQYF.

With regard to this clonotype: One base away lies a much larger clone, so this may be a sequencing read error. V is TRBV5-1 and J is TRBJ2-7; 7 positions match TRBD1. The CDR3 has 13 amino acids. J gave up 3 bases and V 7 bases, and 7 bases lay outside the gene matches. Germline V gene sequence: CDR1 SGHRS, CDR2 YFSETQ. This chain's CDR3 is CASGRQGVYEQYF. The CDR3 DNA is TGCGCCAGCGGACGACAGGGTGTCTACGAGCAGTACTTC.

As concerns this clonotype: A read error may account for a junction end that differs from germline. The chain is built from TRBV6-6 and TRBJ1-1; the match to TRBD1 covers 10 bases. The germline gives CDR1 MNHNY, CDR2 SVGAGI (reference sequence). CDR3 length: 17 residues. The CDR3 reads CAISYSMDWDRGTEAFF. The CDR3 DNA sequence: TGTGCCATCAGTTACTCGATGGACTGGGACAGGGGTACTGAAGCTTTCTTT.

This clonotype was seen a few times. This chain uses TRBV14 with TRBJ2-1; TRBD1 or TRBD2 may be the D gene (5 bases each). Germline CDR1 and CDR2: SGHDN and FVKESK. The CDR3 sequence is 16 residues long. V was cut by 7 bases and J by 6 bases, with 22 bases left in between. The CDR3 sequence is CASNPLPGWGSNEQFF. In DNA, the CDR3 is TGTGCCAGCAATCCCCTACCAGGATGGGGGTCCAATGAGCAGTTCTTC.

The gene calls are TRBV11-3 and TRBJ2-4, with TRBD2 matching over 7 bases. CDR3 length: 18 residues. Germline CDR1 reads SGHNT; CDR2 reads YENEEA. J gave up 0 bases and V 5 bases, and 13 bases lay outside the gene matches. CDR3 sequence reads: CASSPTGLSEKAKNIQYF. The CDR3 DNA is TGTGCCAGCAGCCCTACGGGACTATCGGAAAAAGCCAAAAACATTCAGTACTTC.

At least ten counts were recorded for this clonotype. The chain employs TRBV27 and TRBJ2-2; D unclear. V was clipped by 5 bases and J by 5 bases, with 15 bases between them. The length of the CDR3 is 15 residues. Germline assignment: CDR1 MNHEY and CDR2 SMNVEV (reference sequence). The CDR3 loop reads CASSRVQQDTGELFF. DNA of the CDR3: TGTGCCAGCAGTAGGGTACAGCAGGATACCGGGGAGCTGTTTTTT.

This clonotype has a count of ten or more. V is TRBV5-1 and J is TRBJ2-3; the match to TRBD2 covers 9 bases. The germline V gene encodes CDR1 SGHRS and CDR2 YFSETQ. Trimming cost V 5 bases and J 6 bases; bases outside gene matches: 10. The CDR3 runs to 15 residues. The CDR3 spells CASRDSASGADTQYF. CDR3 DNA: TGCGCCAGCAGGGACTCGGCTAGCGGGGCGGATACGCAGTATTTT. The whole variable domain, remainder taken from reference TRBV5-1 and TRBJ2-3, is KAGVTQTPRYLIKTRGQQVTLSCSPISGHRSVSWYQQTPGQGLQFLFEYFSETQRNKGNFPGRFSGRQFSNSRSEMNVSTLELGDSALYLCASRDSASGADTQYFGPGTRLTVL.

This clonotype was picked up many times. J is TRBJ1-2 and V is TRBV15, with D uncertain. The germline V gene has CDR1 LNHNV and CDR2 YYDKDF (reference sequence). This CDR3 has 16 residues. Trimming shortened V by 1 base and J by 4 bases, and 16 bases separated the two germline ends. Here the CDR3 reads CATSRGEAASRYGYTF. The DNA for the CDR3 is TGTGCCACCAGCAGAGGGGAGGCAGCGTCTCGCTATGGCTACACCTTC.

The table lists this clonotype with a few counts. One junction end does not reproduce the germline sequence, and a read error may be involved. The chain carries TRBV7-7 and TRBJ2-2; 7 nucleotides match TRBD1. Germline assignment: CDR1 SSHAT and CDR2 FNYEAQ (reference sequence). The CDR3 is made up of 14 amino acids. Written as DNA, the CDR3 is TGTGCTAGCAGCCAATCCAGGGGGACCGGGGAGCTGTTTTTT. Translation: CASSQSRGTGELFF.

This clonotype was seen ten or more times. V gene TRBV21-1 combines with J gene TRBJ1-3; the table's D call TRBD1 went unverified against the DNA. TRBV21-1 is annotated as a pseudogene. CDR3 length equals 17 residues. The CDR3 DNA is TGTGCCAGCAGCAAAGGAGGAATCGGGGCGGCTGGAAACACCATATATTTT. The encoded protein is CASSKGGIGAAGNTIYF.

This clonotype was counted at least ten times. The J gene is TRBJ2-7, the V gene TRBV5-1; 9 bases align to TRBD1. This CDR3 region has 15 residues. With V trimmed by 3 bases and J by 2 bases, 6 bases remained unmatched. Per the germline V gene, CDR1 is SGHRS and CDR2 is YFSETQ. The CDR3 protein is CASSSGQGIPYEQYF. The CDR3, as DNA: TGCGCCAGCAGCTCGGGACAGGGAATTCCCTACGAGCAGTACTTC.

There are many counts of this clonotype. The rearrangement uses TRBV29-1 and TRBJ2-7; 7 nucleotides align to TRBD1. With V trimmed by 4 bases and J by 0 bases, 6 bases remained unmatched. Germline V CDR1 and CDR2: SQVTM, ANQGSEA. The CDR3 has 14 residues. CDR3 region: CSVGRDSSSYEQYF. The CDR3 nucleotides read TGCAGCGTTGGCCGGGACAGTAGCTCCTACGAGCAGTACTTC.